This entry describes one TCR beta chain. CD45RO-negative cells were positively selected for CCR7, leaving out terminally differentiated effector memory CD45RA+ cells. Sequenced by immunoSEQ multiplex PCR; TCRdb stores in-frame clones only, minus some. In the table there are about 1,800,000 clones, just under 95% of which are singletons. These data are taken from a study of shared clonotypes between healthy human individuals. Study context: Researchers drew samples from two women and a few men aged 18 to 49. The study used three CD4 naive, three CD4 memory, two CD8 naive and one CD8 memory plate per donor.

Germline CDR1 SGDLS, CDR2 YYNGEE. The CDR3 covers 19 residues. Unmatched junction bases numbered 8, after V lost 0 bases and J lost 2 bases. The clonotype was recovered from a man aged 18 to 29 in good health. Sequences were obtained from naive CD8+ T cells sorted from blood. This sequence joins TRBV9 and TRBJ2-1; 13 bases fit TRBD2. The CDR3 region has the DNA TGTGCCAGCAGCGTAGGGGGACTAGCGGGATTCCCCCCCTACAATGAGCAGTTCTTC. This translates into CASSVGGLAGFPPYNEQFF.